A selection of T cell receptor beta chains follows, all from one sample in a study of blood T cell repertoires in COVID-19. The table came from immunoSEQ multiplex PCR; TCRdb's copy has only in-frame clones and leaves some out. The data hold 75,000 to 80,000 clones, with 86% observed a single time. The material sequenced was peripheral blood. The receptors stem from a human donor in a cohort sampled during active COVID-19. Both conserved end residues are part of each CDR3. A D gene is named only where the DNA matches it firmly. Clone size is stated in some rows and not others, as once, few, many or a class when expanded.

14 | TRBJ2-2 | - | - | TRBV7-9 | TGTGCCAGCAGCTTAGCCCAGGGCGGCGGGGAGCTGTTTTTT | CASSLAQGGGELFF
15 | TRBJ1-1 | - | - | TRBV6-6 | TGTGCCAGCACAAATCCGGCAGGGATAGGCACTGAAGCTTTCTTT | CASTNPAGIGTEAFF
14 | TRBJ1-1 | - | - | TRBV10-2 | TGCGCCAGCAGTGAGGAGGGGGTGTGGACTGAAGCTTTCTTT | CASSEEGVWTEAFF
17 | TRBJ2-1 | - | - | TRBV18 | TGTGCCAGCTCAGAACAACAGGGCAGGGCCTCCTACAATGAGCAGTTCTTC | CASSEQQGRASYNEQFF
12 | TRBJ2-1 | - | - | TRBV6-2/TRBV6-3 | TGTGCCAGCAGTTACGCGTACAATGAGCAGTTCTTC | CASSYAYNEQFF
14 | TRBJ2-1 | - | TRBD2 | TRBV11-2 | TGTGCCAGCAGCCTTGGGACTACCTACAATGAGCAGTTCTTC | CASSLGTTYNEQFF
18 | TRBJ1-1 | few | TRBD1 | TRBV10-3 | TGTGCCGTCAGCCAGTCAAACCCCACAGGGGGAAGGGGCACTGAAGCTTTCTTT | CAVSQSNPTGGRGTEAFF
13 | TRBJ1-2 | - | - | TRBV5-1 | TGCGCCAGCAGCTTTCGGGGTTCCCATGGCTACACCTTC | CASSFRGSHGYTF
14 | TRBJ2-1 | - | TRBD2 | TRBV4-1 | TGCGCCAGCAGCCCGTCAGCGGGAAACAATGAGCAGTTCTTC | CASSPSAGNNEQFF
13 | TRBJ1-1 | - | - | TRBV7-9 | TGTGCCAGCAGCTCCACCCTCCGGGAAGAAGCTTTCTTT | CASSSTLREEAFF